The source of this T cell receptor (beta chain) is a study of tumor-infiltrating lymphocytes in oesophageal squamous cell carcinoma. MiXCR, run by TCRdb on the PCR reads, gives a single entry per CDR3 protein. The sample lists 3,000 to 4,000 distinct CDR3 sequences, roughly a fifth occurring once. Looked up from germline, CDR1 is SGHAT and CDR2 is FQDESV (reference sequence). Trimming pared 5 bases from V and 1 base from J, leaving 19 bases between. The CDR3 sequence is 17 residues long. The TCR comes from a male donor with esophageal squamous cell carcinoma. The V gene is TRBV11-1, the J gene TRBJ2-3; D is possibly TRBD1 (5 bases). Sequences were obtained from normal esophageal tissue next to the tumor. CDR3 residues: CASSPGQGSGGTDTQYF. The CDR3 nucleotides are TGTGCCAGCAGCCCAGGGCAGGGATCGGGCGGCACAGATACGCAGTATTTT.